This T cell receptor (beta chain) was documented in a study of blood T cell repertoires in COVID-19. On the study more broadly: The origin of the acute and convalescent COVID-19 samples was the United States, Italy and Spain. Sources were T cells, B-cell-depleted T cells, or PBMCs; the material itself was cDNA or gDNA.

From germline, CDR1 is MNHNS and CDR2 SASEGT. V was clipped by 2 bases and J by 5 bases, with 6 bases between them. This CDR3 is built from 13 residues. Enrollment of patients from Seattle took place during active infection, with longitudinal follow-up. Original handling: Reference gene primer amplification in the assay estimated nucleated cell counts. TCRdb's copy holds only in-frame clones and misses some; the assay was immunoSEQ multiplex PCR. V, J and clone size derive from that table, while D and trimming were established from the DNA sequence. The sample holds hundreds of thousands of clones, more than 70% seen once.

The sequenced sample was peripheral blood. The receptor was isolated from a woman between 25 and 40 years old with COVID-19, enrolled during active disease. J is TRBJ1-4 and V is TRBV6-1; TRBD1 is a possible D gene (5 bases). The CDR3 reads CASSEPGNEKLFF. CDR3 coding DNA: TGTGCCAGCAGTGAACCAGGGAATGAAAAACTGTTTTTT.